This record looks at one T cell receptor beta chain sequence and its context. The antigen is unknown. The data were taken from a study of T cell responses to AZD1222 COVID-19 vaccine. Findings of the study overall: Baseline seropositives among AZD1222 recipients totaled only five or six. Targeting of unmutated variant regions was reportedly seen in nearly half of spike-specific TCRs.

From germline, CDR1 is SQVTM and CDR2 ANQGSEA. The CDR3 extends over 14 amino acids. The V end lost 7 bases, the J end lost 1 base, and 13 bases lay between the germline ends. Clones were read by immunoSEQ multiplex PCR, and TCRdb kept only the in-frame ones, dropping some. The sample has about 64,000 clones, about 90% seen once. The receptor was derived from an adult who received the MenACWY meningococcal vaccine as a control. Sequencing was performed on peripheral blood, taken 28 days after the second dose of the MenACWY control vaccine. The V gene is TRBV29-1, the J gene TRBJ2-2, with D tentatively TRBD1 (5 bases). Here the CDR3 reads CSALTRENTGELFF. The CDR3 coding sequence is TGCAGCGCCTTAACCAGGGAGAACACCGGGGAGCTGTTTTTT.